This T cell receptor (beta chain) was documented in a study of cytomegalovirus exposure and HLA in healthy donors. Study summary: A data release that came early held approximately 85 million unique TCRs from HLA-typed donors. Genotyping showed 81% of approximately 430 donors falling in the Caucasian-associated ancestry cluster.

To note about this clone: Its antigen is undetermined.

The CDR3 extends over 17 amino acids. Germline CDR1 SGHRS, CDR2 YFSETQ. V trimming: 3 bases; J trimming: 4 bases; junction bases outside the gene matches: 15. Findings of the study overall: Accurate HLA-A and HLA-B prediction from TCR beta sequences was reported for most subjects. By HLA locus, TCR association rates varied in a later analysis, with DRB1 showing the most and HLA-C the fewest.

The PCR used 60 Vbeta and 13 Jbeta primers. Generated by immunoSEQ multiplex PCR, the TCRdb table keeps only in-frame clones and is missing some. The repertoire table contains some 72,000 clones. This receptor was obtained from a man in his forties or fifties in good health and CMV-seronegative. The sample comprised PBMCs. The chain uses TRBV5-1 and TRBJ1-1; TRBD1 aligns across 7 bases. The chain's CDR3 is CASSSPSVDRDSTEAFF. DNA of the CDR3: TGCGCCAGCAGCTCCCCAAGCGTAGACAGGGACAGCACTGAAGCTTTCTTT. The full variable domain, its missing parts supplied by reference TRBV5-1 and TRBJ1-1, is KAGVTQTPRYLIKTRGQQVTLSCSPISGHRSVSWYQQTPGQGLQFLFEYFSETQRNKGNFPGRFSGRQFSNSRSEMNVSTLELGDSALYLCASSSPSVDRDSTEAFFGQGTRLTVV.